The clone carrying this TCR beta chain was observed once. Its antigen remains unknown. The repertoire was sequenced with immunoSEQ multiplex PCR; TCRdb's copy has only in-frame clones and lacks some. The data contain approximately 42,000 clones, roughly three quarters of them singletons. This record comes from a study of cytotoxic CD8 clonotypes in ibrutinib-treated CLL. Study results and caveats: The study found clonality rose at ibrutinib response, then fell toward baseline at progression. Exceeding age-matched healthy donors, baseline clonality also tracked the counts of circulating CD8+ T cells.

Germline V gene lookup returns CDR1 SEHNR and CDR2 FQNEAQ (reference sequence). This CDR3 has 14 amino acids. Unmatched junction bases numbered 10, after V lost 7 bases and J lost 4 bases. The origin of this receptor is a human donor with chronic lymphocytic leukemia. The chain employs TRBV7-9 and TRBJ2-7, with 7 bases matching TRBD1. Sequenced here: PBMCs, sampled after 12 months of ibrutinib treatment. The CDR3 DNA is TGTGCCAGCACATCCCGGGACAGTTATTACGAGCAGTACTTC. This codes for CASTSRDSYYEQYF.